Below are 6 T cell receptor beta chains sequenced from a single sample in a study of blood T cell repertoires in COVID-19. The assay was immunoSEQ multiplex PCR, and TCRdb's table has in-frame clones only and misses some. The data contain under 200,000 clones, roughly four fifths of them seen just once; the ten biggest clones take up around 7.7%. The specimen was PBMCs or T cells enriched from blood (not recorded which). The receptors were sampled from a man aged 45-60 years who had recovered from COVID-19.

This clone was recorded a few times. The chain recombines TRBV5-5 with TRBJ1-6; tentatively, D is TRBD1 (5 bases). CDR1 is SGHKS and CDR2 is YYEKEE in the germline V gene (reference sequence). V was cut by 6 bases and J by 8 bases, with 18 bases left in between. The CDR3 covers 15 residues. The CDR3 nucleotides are TGTGCCAGCACCCCAACGGCAGGGATTGATTCACCCCTCCACTTT. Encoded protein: CASTPTAGIDSPLHF.

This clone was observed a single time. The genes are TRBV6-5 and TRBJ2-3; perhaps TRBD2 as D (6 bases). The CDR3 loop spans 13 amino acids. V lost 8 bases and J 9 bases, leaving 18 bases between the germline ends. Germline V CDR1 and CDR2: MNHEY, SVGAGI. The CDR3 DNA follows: TGTGCCAGCTCCGCTAGCGCGGTCGGAACGCAGTATTTT. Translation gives CASSASAVGTQYF.

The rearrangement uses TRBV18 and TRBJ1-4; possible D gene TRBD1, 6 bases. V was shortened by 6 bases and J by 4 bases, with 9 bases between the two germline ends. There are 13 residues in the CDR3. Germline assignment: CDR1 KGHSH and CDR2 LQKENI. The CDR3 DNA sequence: TGTGCCAGCTCCCAGGACAGTAATGAAAAACTGTTTTTT. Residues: CASSQDSNEKLFF.

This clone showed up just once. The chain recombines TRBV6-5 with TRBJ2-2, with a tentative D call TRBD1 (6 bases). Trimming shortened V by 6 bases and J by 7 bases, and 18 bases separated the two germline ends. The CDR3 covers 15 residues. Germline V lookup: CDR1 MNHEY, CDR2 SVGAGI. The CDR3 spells CASSSWLGAIGELFF. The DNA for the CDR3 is TGTGCCAGCAGCAGTTGGTTGGGGGCCATCGGGGAGCTGTTTTTT.

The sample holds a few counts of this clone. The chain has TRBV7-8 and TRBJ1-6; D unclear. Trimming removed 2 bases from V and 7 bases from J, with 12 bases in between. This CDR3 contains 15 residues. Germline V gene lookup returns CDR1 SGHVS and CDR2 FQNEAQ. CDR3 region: CASSLLRADNSPLHF. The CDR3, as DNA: TGTGCCAGCAGCTTACTGCGGGCAGACAATTCACCCCTCCACTTT.

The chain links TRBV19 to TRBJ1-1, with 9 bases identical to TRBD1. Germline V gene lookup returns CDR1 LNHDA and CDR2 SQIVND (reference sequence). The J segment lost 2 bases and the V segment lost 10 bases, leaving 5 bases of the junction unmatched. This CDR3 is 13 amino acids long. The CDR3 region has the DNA TGTGCCACCCGGACAGGGGCTAACACTGAAGCTTTCTTT. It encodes CATRTGANTEAFF.